The clone carrying this T cell receptor (beta chain) appeared many times. Its antigen remains unidentified. The record originates from a study of early T cells in non-severe SARS-CoV-2 infection. General study findings and limits: VDJdb matching, biased toward anti-spike CD8 responses, missed private and CD4 specificities.

V lost 4 bases and J lost 0; bases outside the gene matches: 1. This CDR3 has 14 amino acids. Germline CDR1 is KGHSH and CDR2 is LQKENI. Attachment of unique molecular identifiers to individual cDNA molecules was performed. MiXCR was run by TCRdb on the 5' RACE reads, yielding one entry per CDR3 protein. The table shows about 31,000 distinct CDR3 sequences, with roughly 5.2% occurring only once. This clonotype originated in an adult who was a healthcare worker with PCR-confirmed SARS-CoV-2 infection or an uninfected control (not recorded which). Sequenced material: whole blood. The gene calls are TRBV18 and TRBJ2-3, with 7 nucleotides matching TRBD1. CDR3 DNA: TGTGCCAGCTCACTACAGGGGAGCACAGATACGCAGTATTTT. It specifies CASSLQGSTDTQYF.